This T cell receptor (beta chain) was sequenced for a study of human T cells and chemical hapten exposure. Overall study context: Donors were sensitized with 2% DPC on the upper inner arm.

The CDR3 is 14 amino acids. V lost 3 bases to trimming and J lost 6 bases; unmatched junction nucleotides: 6. CDR1 and CDR2 from the germline V gene are SGHNT and YYREEE (reference sequence). The study, taken as a whole, reports: Donors' alopecia may make their immune response differ from healthy people's.

Authors' processing steps: From approximately 20,000 to 700,000 TCRs were found per sample, with a median of 95,638. In TCRdb, the RACE reads were re-called with MiXCR into one record per CDR3 protein. The V and J calls were determined by TCRdb, not by the authors. This table has 95,000 to 150,000 distinct CDR3 sequences, approximately 10% appearing once. In the case of this clonotype: Its target is not known.

Time point described: patch test 3, about 24 weeks after DPC sensitization. Treatment reported: therapeutic diphenylcyclopropenone sensitization with weekly scalp DPC. Alopecia patients between 18 and 70 years old and suitable for DPC were used as donors. The TCR originated in a woman aged 45 to 65 with alopecia areata. Some clones in this sample may be carry-over from other donors' samples. V gene TRBV5-4 combines with J gene TRBJ2-4; 7 nucleotides agree with TRBD1. Sequenced here: whole blood, sampled in connection with sensitization to the hapten diphenylcyclopropenone (DPC). This chain's CDR3 is CASSSGTDGNIQYF. The DNA for the CDR3 is TGTGCCAGCAGCTCCGGGACAGACGGAAACATTCAGTACTTC.